Shown below are 27 T cell receptor beta chains from a single sample sequenced in a study of blood T cells in healthy people across ages. A J-beta primer mix and a sample-barcoded 5' primer were used in a second PCR of about 7 to 12 cycles. A single record per CDR3 protein comes from TCRdb applying MiXCR to the 5' RACE reads. The table records roughly 1.6 million distinct CDR3 sequences, around 35% of them present only once. Sample: blood. The origin of the receptors is a woman in her twenties or thirties in good health.

This clonotype was counted between two and nine times. The chain employs TRBV5-1 and TRBJ1-1; 7 positions agree with TRBD1. Trimming took 0 bases from V and 1 from J; bases not matched to a gene: 3. Germline CDR1 SGHRS, CDR2 YFSETQ. The CDR3 consists of 15 residues. The CDR3 region is CASSLEWTGNTEAFF. In nucleotides, the CDR3 is TGCGCCAGCAGCTTGGAATGGACAGGGAACACTGAAGCTTTCTTT.

This clonotype was observed a few times. The chain recombines TRBV20-1 with TRBJ2-2; 8 bases are shared with TRBD2. There are 15 residues in the CDR3. The junction had 6 bases not matched to a gene; V was cut back by 2 bases and J by 4 bases. Per germline, CDR1 DFQATT and CDR2 SNEGSKA (reference sequence). CDR3 region: CSARRGLERTGELFF. As DNA, the CDR3 is TGCAGTGCTAGACGGGGACTAGAGCGCACCGGGGAGCTGTTTTTT.

This clonotype was seen a handful of times. The chain is built from TRBV7-2 and TRBJ2-7; D might be TRBD1 or TRBD2, each matching 5 bases. With the DNA end fitting TRBJ2-5 better, the J assignment may be wrong. The CDR3 runs to 14 residues. Germline V gene sequence: CDR1 SGHTA, CDR2 FQGNSA. The CDR3 spells CASSFGGSSKTQYF. The CDR3 DNA sequence: TGTGCCAGCAGCTTTGGGGGTTCAAGTAAGACCCAGTACTTC.

The V and J genes are TRBV6-1 and TRBJ2-3; 8 positions agree with TRBD2. CDR3 length: 16 amino acids. V lost 4 bases, J lost 7 bases, and 13 bases stayed unmatched. Germline V lookup: CDR1 MNHNS, CDR2 SASEGT. Here the CDR3 reads CASSVSRVAGINTQYF. In DNA form, the CDR3 reads TGTGCCAGCAGTGTTTCCCGGGTAGCGGGGATAAATACGCAGTATTTT.

The DNA of the CDR3 is TGCGCCAGCCGGGGGGTAACTGGGGCCAACGTCCTGACTTTC. Its protein product is CASRGVTGANVLTF. The gene calls are TRBV5-1 and TRBJ2-6; TRBD2 agrees at 7 bases. Germline values: CDR1 SGHRS, CDR2 YFSETQ. Germline trimming cut 7 bases from V and 2 bases from J; bases unmatched to any gene: 3. This CDR3 spans 14 amino acids.

The chain employs TRBV7-6 and TRBJ2-3; tentative D call: TRBD2 (6 bases). V dropped 1 base and J dropped 5 bases, with 16 bases sitting between them. CDR1 is SGHVS, CDR2 FNYEAQ, per germline. This CDR3 is built from 16 residues. CDR3 sequence reads: CASSLDLKGGVDTQYF. DNA of the CDR3: TGTGCCAGCAGCTTAGATCTCAAGGGAGGAGTAGATACGCAGTATTTT. The full variable domain, with the rest looked up from reference TRBV7-6 and TRBJ2-3, is GAGVSQSPRYKVTKRGQDVALRCDPISGHVSLYWYRQALGQGPEFLTYFNYEAQQDKSGLPNDRFSAERPEGSISTLTIQRTEQRDSAMYRCASSLDLKGGVDTQYFGPGTRLTVL.

The table lists this clonotype with a few counts. This rearrangement joins TRBV20-1 to TRBJ2-1; the D is unclear. Trimming stripped 7 bases from V and 6 bases from J, with 1 base between. The CDR3 loop spans 8 amino acids. Germline V gene sequence: CDR1 DFQATT, CDR2 SNEGSKA (reference sequence). CDR3 nucleotides: TGCAGTGGCAATGAGCAGTTCTTC. Protein: CSGNEQFF.

J is TRBJ2-2 and V is TRBV7-2, with a weak D call TRBD1 (6 bases). Looked up from germline, CDR1 is SGHTA and CDR2 is FQGNSA. The CDR3 length is 16 residues. Trimming removed 7 bases at V and 1 base at J, with 16 bases between. The CDR3 region is CASNLTPGQNTGELFF. The CDR3, as DNA: TGTGCCAGCAACCTAACACCGGGACAGAACACCGGGGAGCTGTTTTTT. The full variable domain, in which reference TRBV7-2 and TRBJ2-2 provide the parts outside the CDR3, is GAGVSQSPSNKVTEKGKDVELRCDPISGHTALYWYRQSLGQGLEFLIYFQGNSAPDKSGLPSDRFSAERTGGSVSTLTIQRTQQEDSAVYLCASNLTPGQNTGELFFGEGSRLTVL.

The chain uses TRBV7-6 and TRBJ1-1; no clear D. Trimming took off 5 bases at V and 1 base at J, with 11 bases between the two ends. The CDR3 sequence is 14 residues long. The germline V gene encodes CDR1 SGHVS and CDR2 FNYEAQ. The CDR3 nucleotides are TGTGCCAGCAGCACCTCGAATGGGAACACTGAAGCTTTCTTT. Its protein product is CASSTSNGNTEAFF.

This clonotype was seen a few times. CDR3 sequence: CASSQEGTRGEQFF. CDR3 nucleotides: TGTGCCAGCAGCCAAGAAGGAACACGAGGGGAGCAGTTCTTC. V is TRBV3-1 and J is TRBJ2-1; perhaps TRBD2 as D (5 bases). CDR3 length equals 14 residues. The germline V gene encodes CDR1 LGHDT and CDR2 YNNKEL (reference sequence). Trimming shortened V by 0 bases and J by 10 bases, and 13 bases separated the two germline ends.

This clonotype was seen more than once but under ten times. V is TRBV20-1 and J is TRBJ2-3; the D is unclear. Looked up from germline, CDR1 is DFQATT and CDR2 is SNEGSKA (reference sequence). Deletions cut 0 bases from V and 1 base from J, with 14 bases between. This CDR3 has 16 amino acids. The CDR3 nucleotides are TGCAGTGCTAGAGATGTGAGGAATTCAGGCACAGATACGCAGTATTTT. It codes for CSARDVRNSGTDTQYF.

This chain uses TRBV29-1 with TRBJ1-2, with 8 bases aligning to TRBD1. With 6 bases clipped from V and 8 bases from J, the junction kept 11 bases outside the gene matches. The CDR3 runs 13 residues. The V gene's germline CDR1 is SQVTM and CDR2 ANQGSEA. The CDR3 DNA follows: TGCAGCGTCCGGGCAGGGGGCGCGGAAGGCTACACCTTC. This sequence encodes CSVRAGGAEGYTF. The full variable domain, completed using reference TRBV29-1 and TRBJ1-2, is SAVISQKPSRDICQRGTSLTIQCQVDSQVTMMFWYRQQPGQSLTLIATANQGSEATYESGFVIDKFPISRPNLTFSTLTVSNMSPEDSSIYLCSVRAGGAEGYTFGSGTRLTVV.

On this clonotype: A clone one base away is much larger, so this may be a read error. V is TRBV7-9 and J is TRBJ2-5; a weak D match, TRBD1 (6 bases). V was shortened by 8 bases and J by 5 bases, with 18 bases between the two germline ends. Germline CDR1 is SEHNR and CDR2 is FQNEAQ (reference sequence). The CDR3 has 14 residues. The CDR3 bases are TGTGCCAGCGGCACGCCAGGGGATGTCGAGACCCAGTACTTC. Translated, it gives CASGTPGDVETQYF.

There are a few counts of this clonotype. This chain connects TRBV5-1 to TRBJ2-1, with a weak D call TRBD1 (5 bases). Germline V lookup: CDR1 SGHRS, CDR2 YFSETQ. This CDR3 region has 17 residues. V lost 0 bases and J lost 5, with 18 bases in between. The CDR3 here is CASSLVGQGRSHNEQFF. The CDR3 nucleotides are TGCGCCAGCAGCTTGGTAGGGCAGGGAAGGTCCCACAATGAGCAGTTCTTC.

This clonotype was detected only a few times. This chain joins TRBV6-2 or TRBV6-3 and TRBJ2-3; 8 bases fit TRBD1. V lost 6 bases and J lost 4; bases outside the gene matches: 12. Germline values: CDR1 MNHEY, CDR2 SVGEGT. This CDR3 contains 16 residues. CDR3 region: CASSSILGQGADTQYF. CDR3 bases: TGTGCCAGCAGCTCCATTCTAGGACAGGGTGCAGATACGCAGTATTTT.

This clonotype has at least ten counts. The chain couples TRBV29-1 to TRBJ2-1; D may be TRBD1 (9 bases). CDR3 length equals 17 residues. The V and J ends lost 4 bases and 3 bases respectively, with 22 bases between them. The germline V gene has CDR1 SQVTM and CDR2 ANQGSEA. CDR3 sequence reads: CSVGQGEIAGGYNEQFF. CDR3 bases: TGCAGCGTTGGACAGGGGGAAATCGCGGGGGGCTACAATGAGCAGTTCTTC.

This clonotype appeared a few times. One end of the junction varies from germline; a read error may be responsible. J is TRBJ2-6 and V is TRBV9; TRBD1 aligns across 8 bases. Germline-derived CDR1 and CDR2 are SGDLS and YYNGEE. The CDR3 extends over 18 amino acids. DNA for the CDR3: TGTGCCAGCAGCGTAGCGGACAGGGCCCGCTCTGGGGCCAACGTCCGGACTTTC. Its protein product is CASSVADRARSGANVRTF. The complete variable domain, with remaining parts taken from reference TRBV9 and TRBJ2-6, reads DSGVTQTPKHLITATGQRVTLRCSPRSGDLSVYWYQQSLDQGLQFLIQYYNGEERAKGNILERFSAQQFPDLHSELNLSSLELGDSALYFCASSVADRARSGANVRTFGAGSRLTVL.

This clonotype has a handful of counts. The rearrangement links TRBV30 to TRBJ1-5; no reliable D call. Germline loops: CDR1 GTSNPN, CDR2 SVGIG (reference sequence). There are 12 residues in the CDR3. Deletions cut 5 bases from V and 9 bases from J, with 14 bases between. The CDR3 reads CAWGEERWPQHF. Here the CDR3 DNA reads TGTGCCTGGGGGGAGGAACGGTGGCCCCAGCATTTT.

On this clonotype: A much larger clone lies one base from this, so it may be a read error. The CDR3 here is CAGSLRGANYEQYF. DNA for the CDR3: TGTGCCGGCAGTTTAAGGGGGGCAAACTACGAGCAGTACTTC. The rearrangement uses TRBV12-3 or TRBV12-4 and TRBJ2-7; the D gene could be TRBD1 or TRBD2 (6 bases each). The CDR3 totals 14 residues.

The chain couples TRBV6-6 to TRBJ2-1; 9 bases line up with TRBD2. In germline, CDR1 is MNHNY, CDR2 SVGAGI (reference sequence). The ends lost 6 bases at V and 5 bases at J; junction bases unmatched: 5. The CDR3 contains 14 residues. CDR3: CASSKGLANNEQFF. CDR3 bases: TGTGCCAGCAGCAAGGGACTAGCAAACAATGAGCAGTTCTTC.

The V gene is TRBV6-1, the J gene TRBJ1-1; TRBD1 matches 9 bases. Germline V gene lookup returns CDR1 MNHNS and CDR2 SASEGT. The CDR3 contains 17 residues. Trimming removed 1 base from V and 6 bases from J; junction bases left unmatched: 12. The CDR3 loop reads CASSEVPRDRVDPEAFF. In DNA form, the CDR3 reads TGTGCCAGCAGTGAAGTCCCCCGGGACAGGGTAGACCCTGAAGCTTTCTTT.

The chain joins TRBV28 to TRBJ2-5; D is unclear. Trimming left V 2 bases short and J 4 bases short, with 8 bases between. There are 13 residues in the CDR3. CDR1 and CDR2 from the germline V gene are MDHEN and SYDVKM. The CDR3 spells CASSLEPRETQYF. The CDR3 DNA sequence: TGTGCCAGCAGTTTAGAGCCGAGAGAGACCCAGTACTTC.

The chain combines TRBV13 with TRBJ2-4; possibly TRBD1 or TRBD2 for D (5 bases each). The end of the DNA fits TRBJ2-5 better, so the J call may be wrong. The CDR3 totals 15 residues. Germline-derived CDR1 and CDR2 are PRHDT and FYEKMQ (reference sequence). CDR3: CASSPTVGEQETQYF. The CDR3, as DNA: TGTGCCAGCAGCCCGACAGTGGGGGAACAAGAGACCCAGTACTTC.

Worth noting for this clonotype: At one boundary the junction diverges from the germline segment, which might be a read error. The chain couples TRBV29-1 to TRBJ1-2; D may be TRBD1 (6 bases). The CDR3 has 16 amino acids. Germline V gives CDR1 SQVTM, CDR2 ANQGSEA. CDR3 DNA sequence: TGCGGCGTTGAAGCCCCGGGGGGCGGGGAGAGCTATGGCTACACCTTC. Encoded protein: CGVEAPGGGESYGYTF.

The chain has TRBV4-1 and TRBJ2-5, with 7 bases lining up with TRBD1. V trimming: 1 base; J trimming: 4 bases; junction bases outside the gene matches: 6. Germline lookup yields CDR1 MGHRA and CDR2 YSYEKL. This CDR3 spans 15 amino acids. CDR3: CASSQGNRGGETQYF. The CDR3 nucleotides read TGCGCCAGCAGCCAAGGGAACAGGGGTGGAGAGACCCAGTACTTC.

This clonotype was detected only once. The J gene is TRBJ2-3, the V gene TRBV28; 8 nucleotides agree with TRBD1. The CDR3 loop spans 16 amino acids. J lost 4 bases, V lost 6 bases, and 12 bases had no gene match. Germline values: CDR1 MDHEN, CDR2 SYDVKM. The chain's CDR3 is CASSLMPGQASDTQYF. The CDR3 DNA is TGTGCCAGCAGCCTCATGCCGGGACAGGCTTCAGATACGCAGTATTTT.

The chain couples TRBV7-7 to TRBJ2-5, with 8 bases identical to TRBD2. Germline loops: CDR1 SSHAT, CDR2 FNYEAQ (reference sequence). V lost 4 bases to trimming and J lost 5 bases; unmatched junction nucleotides: 6. CDR3 size: 14 residues. For the CDR3, the DNA is TGTGCCAGCAGCTCGCGGGGGGTGTTCGAGACCCAGTACTTC. Translated: CASSSRGVFETQYF.